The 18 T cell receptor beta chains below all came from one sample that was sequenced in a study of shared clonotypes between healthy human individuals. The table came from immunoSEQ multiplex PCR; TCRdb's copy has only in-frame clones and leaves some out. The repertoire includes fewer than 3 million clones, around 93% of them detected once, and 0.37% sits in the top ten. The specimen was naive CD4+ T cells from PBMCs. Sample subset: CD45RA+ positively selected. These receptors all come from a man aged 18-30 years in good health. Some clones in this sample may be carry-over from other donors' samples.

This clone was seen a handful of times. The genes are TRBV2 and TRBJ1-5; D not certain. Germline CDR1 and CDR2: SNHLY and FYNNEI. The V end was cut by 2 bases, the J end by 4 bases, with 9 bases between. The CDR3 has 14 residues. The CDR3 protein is CASSEREGNQPQHF. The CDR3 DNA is TGTGCCAGCAGTGAACGAGAAGGGAATCAGCCCCAGCATTTT.

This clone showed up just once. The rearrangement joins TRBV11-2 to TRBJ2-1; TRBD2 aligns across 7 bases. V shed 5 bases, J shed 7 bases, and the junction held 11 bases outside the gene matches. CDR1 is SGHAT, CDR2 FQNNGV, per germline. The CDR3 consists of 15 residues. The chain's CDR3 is CASSPGRYLGNEQFF. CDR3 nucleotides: TGTGCCAGCAGCCCCGGGAGGTACCTCGGGAATGAGCAGTTCTTC.

The CDR3 region is CSAKRERGLFF. The CDR3 DNA reads TGCAGTGCTAAGCGGGAGAGAGGGCTGTTCTTC. V and J are TRBV20-1 and TRBJ2-1; 8 positions agree with TRBD2. CDR1 is DFQATT and CDR2 is SNEGSKA in the germline V gene (reference sequence). The CDR3 sequence is 11 residues long. V lost 4 bases, J lost 15 bases, and 8 bases stayed unmatched.

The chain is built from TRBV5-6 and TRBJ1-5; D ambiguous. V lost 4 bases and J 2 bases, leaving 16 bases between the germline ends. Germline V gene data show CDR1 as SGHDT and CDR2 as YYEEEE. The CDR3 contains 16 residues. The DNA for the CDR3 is TGTGCCAGCAGCCGGTTTGAGGGAAGGGGCAATCAGCCCCAGCATTTT. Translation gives CASSRFEGRGNQPQHF.

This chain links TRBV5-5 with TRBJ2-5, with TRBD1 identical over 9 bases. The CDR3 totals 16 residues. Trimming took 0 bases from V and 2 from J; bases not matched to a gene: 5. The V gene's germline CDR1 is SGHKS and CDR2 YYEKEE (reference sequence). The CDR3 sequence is CASSLGYRGPQETQYF. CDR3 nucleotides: TGTGCCAGCAGCTTGGGCTACAGGGGGCCTCAAGAGACCCAGTACTTC. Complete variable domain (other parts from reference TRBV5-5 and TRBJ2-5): DAGVTQSPTHLIKTRGQQVTLRCSPISGHKSVSWYQQVLGQGPQFIFQYYEKEERGRGNFPDRFSARQFPNYSSELNVNALLLGDSALYLCASSLGYRGPQETQYFGPGTRLLVL.

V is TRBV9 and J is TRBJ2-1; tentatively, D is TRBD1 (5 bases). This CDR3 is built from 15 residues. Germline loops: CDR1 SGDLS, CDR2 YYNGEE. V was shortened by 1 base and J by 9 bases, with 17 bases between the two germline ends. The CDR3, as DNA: TGTGCCAGCAGCGTAATGACAGCCAACCTGGTTGAGCAGTTCTTC. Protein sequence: CASSVMTANLVEQFF.

The CDR3 coding sequence is TGTGCCAGCAGCGTAGTAGGGCGGCGTAGCACCGGGGAGCTGTTTTTT. Its translation is CASSVVGRRSTGELFF. The chain carries TRBV9 and TRBJ2-2; no clear D gene. CDR1 is SGDLS, CDR2 YYNGEE, per germline. Between the trimmed V and J ends, which lost 0 bases and 4 bases, there was a span of 13 bases. The CDR3 runs to 16 residues.

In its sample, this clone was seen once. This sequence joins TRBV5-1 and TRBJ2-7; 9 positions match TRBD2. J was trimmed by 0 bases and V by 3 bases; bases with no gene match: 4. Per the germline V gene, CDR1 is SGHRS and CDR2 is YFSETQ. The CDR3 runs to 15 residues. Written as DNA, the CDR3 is TGCGCCAGCAGCTATGGTAGCGGGGGCTCCTACGAGCAGTACTTC. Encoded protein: CASSYGSGGSYEQYF.

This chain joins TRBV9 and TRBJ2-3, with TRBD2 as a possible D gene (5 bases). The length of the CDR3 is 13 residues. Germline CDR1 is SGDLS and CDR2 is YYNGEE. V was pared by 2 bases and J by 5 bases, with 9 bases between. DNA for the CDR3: TGTGCCAGCAGCGTTCGGGAAGGAGATACGCAGTATTTT. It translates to CASSVREGDTQYF.

The DNA for the CDR3 is TGTGCCAGCAGCTTAATAGCACAGGGGGCCCATGGCTACACCTTC. It codes for CASSLIAQGAHGYTF. V is TRBV7-9 and J is TRBJ1-2; TRBD1 agrees at 9 bases. Per the germline V gene, CDR1 is SEHNR and CDR2 is FQNEAQ (reference sequence). The ends lost 2 bases at V and 6 bases at J; junction bases unmatched: 7. The CDR3 loop spans 15 amino acids. Using reference TRBV7-9 and TRBJ1-2 for the parts outside the CDR3, the full variable domain is DTGVSQNPRHKITKRGQNVTFRCDPISEHNRLYWYRQTLGQGPEFLTYFQNEAQLEKSRLLSDRFSAERPKGSFSTLEIQRTEQGDSAMYLCASSLIAQGAHGYTFGSGTRLTVV.

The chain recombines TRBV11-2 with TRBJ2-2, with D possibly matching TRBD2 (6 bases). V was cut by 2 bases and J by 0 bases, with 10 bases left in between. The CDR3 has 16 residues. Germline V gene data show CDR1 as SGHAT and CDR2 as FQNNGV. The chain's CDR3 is CASSLRASANTGELFF. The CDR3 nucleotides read TGTGCCAGCAGCTTAAGGGCTAGCGCGAACACCGGGGAGCTGTTTTTT.

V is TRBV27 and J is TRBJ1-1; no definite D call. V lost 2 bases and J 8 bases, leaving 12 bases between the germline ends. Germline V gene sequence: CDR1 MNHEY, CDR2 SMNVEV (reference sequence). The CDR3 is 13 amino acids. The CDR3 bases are TGTGCCAGCAGTTTAAGGCCTGGGGTCGAAGCTTTCTTT. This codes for CASSLRPGVEAFF.

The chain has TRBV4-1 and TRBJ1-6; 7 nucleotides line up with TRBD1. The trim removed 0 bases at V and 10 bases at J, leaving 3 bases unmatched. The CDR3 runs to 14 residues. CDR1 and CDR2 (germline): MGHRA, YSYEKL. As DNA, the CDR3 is TGCGCCAGCAGCCAAGATCAGGGGGTATCACCCCTCCACTTT. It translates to CASSQDQGVSPLHF.

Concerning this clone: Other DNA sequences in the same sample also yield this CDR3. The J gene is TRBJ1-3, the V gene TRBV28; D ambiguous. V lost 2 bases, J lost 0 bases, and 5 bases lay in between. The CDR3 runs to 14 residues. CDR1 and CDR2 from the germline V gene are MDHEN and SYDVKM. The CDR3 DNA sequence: TGTGCCAGCAGTTTACCGGGCTCTGGAAACACCATATATTTT. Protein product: CASSLPGSGNTIYF.

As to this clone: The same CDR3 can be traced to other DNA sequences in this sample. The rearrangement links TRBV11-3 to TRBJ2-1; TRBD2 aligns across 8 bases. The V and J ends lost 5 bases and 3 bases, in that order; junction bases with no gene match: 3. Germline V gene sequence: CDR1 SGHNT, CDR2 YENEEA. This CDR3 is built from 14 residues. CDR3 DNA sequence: TGTGCCAGCAGCCTTAGCGGGGTCTACAATGAGCAGTTCTTC. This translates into CASSLSGVYNEQFF.

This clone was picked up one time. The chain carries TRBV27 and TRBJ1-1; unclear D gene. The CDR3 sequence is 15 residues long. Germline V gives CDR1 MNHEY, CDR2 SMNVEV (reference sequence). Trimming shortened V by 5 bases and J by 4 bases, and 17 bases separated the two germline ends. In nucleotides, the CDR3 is TGTGCCAGCAGTCCCACGTACGGGGTTACCACTGAAGCTTTCTTT. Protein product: CASSPTYGVTTEAFF.

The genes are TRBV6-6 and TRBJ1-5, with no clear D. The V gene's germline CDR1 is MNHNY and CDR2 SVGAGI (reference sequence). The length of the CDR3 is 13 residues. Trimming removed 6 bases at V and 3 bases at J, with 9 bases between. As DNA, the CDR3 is TGTGCCAGCAGACAGCTTAACAATCAGCCCCAGCATTTT. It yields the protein CASRQLNNQPQHF.

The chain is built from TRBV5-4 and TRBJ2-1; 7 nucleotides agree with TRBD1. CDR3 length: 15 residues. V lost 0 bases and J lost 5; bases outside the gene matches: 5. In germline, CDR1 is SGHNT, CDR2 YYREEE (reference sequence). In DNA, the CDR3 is TGTGCCAGCAGCTTGGGACAGGGCACACACAATGAGCAGTTCTTC. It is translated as CASSLGQGTHNEQFF.